Listed below are T cell receptor beta chains from one sample, sequenced in a study of long-term antiretroviral therapy in people with HIV. This table comes from immunoSEQ multiplex PCR, and its TCRdb copy is limited to in-frame clones, with some not included. Of under 30,000 clones in the sample, more than 70% were seen once. The sample here was unsorted PBMCs, taken 3 years after starting antiretroviral therapy. The receptors shown here come from a man aged 18 to 30 with HIV. Both conserved end residues are part of each CDR3. A D gene is named only where the DNA matches it firmly. Rows give clone size only sometimes, using once, few, many, or a class for an expanded clone.

NA	TRBV11-1	TRBJ2-3	once	TGTGCCAGCAGCTTACGAGGGGCCGGTCGGGGTGTGCAGTATTTT	CASSLRGAGRGVQYF
NA	TRBV10-2	TRBJ2-2	NA	TGCGCCAGCAGCTTCCCAATGGGCCTTGGCACCGGGGAGCTGTTTTTT	CASSFPMGLGTGELFF
TRBD2	TRBV10-3	TRBJ2-1	NA	TGTGCCATCAGTGAGTCGGCGGAAGGACTAGCGGTCTACAATGAGCAGTTCTTC	CAISESAEGLAVYNEQFF
NA	TRBV6-5	TRBJ2-1	NA	TGTGCCAGCAGTTCCAGAGGCGCCAATGAGCAGTTCTTC	CASSSRGANEQFF
TRBD1	TRBV19	TRBJ1-2	NA	TGTGCCAGTAGTATAGGGGACAGGATCTATGGCTACACCTTC	CASSIGDRIYGYTF
NA	TRBV7-2	TRBJ1-4	few	TGTGCCAGCAGCTTACCTGACAGATACGATGAAAAACTGTTTTTT	CASSLPDRYDEKLFF
NA	TRBV6-1	TRBJ1-5	few	TGTGCCAGCCTAATACGTTTAGGCAATCAGCCCCAGCATTTT	CASLIRLGNQPQHF
NA	TRBV7-9	TRBJ2-7	NA	TGTGCCAGCAGCTCCGGACAGACTTACGAGCAGTACTTC	CASSSGQTYEQYF
TRBD1	TRBV4-1	TRBJ1-5	NA	TGCGCCAGCAGCAACTGGGGACAGGGGACTCAGCCCCAGCATTTT	CASSNWGQGTQPQHF
NA	TRBV2	TRBJ1-1	NA	TGTGCCAGCAGGGACTCGACAGCGAACACTGAAGCTTTCTTT	CASRDSTANTEAFF
TRBD2	TRBV9	TRBJ2-3	NA	TGTGCCAGCAGCTACGGGACTAGCGGGGGATCAGATACGCAGTATTTT	CASSYGTSGGSDTQYF
NA	TRBV28	TRBJ1-1	NA	TGTGCCAGCAGTTTATGGAATGCTTTGAACACTGAAGCTTTCTTT	CASSLWNALNTEAFF
NA	TRBV6-5	TRBJ2-2	NA	TGTGCCAGCGCTGATAGCGGCACCGGGGAGCTGTTTTTT	CASADSGTGELFF
NA	TRBV7-9	TRBJ2-2	NA	TGTGCCAGCAGCTTAGCCAGCACCGGGGAGCTGTTTTTT	CASSLASTGELFF
NA	TRBV7-3	TRBJ2-3	once	TGTGCCAGCAGCTTAACACGATCAGATACGCAGTATTTT	CASSLTRSDTQYF
NA	TRBV27	TRBJ1-5	NA	TGTGCCAGCAGTCTCGGACGGCTTAGCAATCAGCCCCAGCATTTT	CASSLGRLSNQPQHF